This record looks at one T cell receptor (beta chain) sequence and its context. The sample belongs to a study of tumor-infiltrating lymphocytes in localized non-small cell lung cancer. V dropped 0 bases and J dropped 4 bases, with 10 bases sitting between them. CDR1 and CDR2 (germline): GTSNPN, SVGIG (reference sequence). This CDR3 contains 13 residues. Using immunoSEQ multiplex PCR, the repertoire was profiled, and TCRdb retains in-frame clones only, with some absent. The data hold 10,000 to 15,000 clones, with about nine tenths observed a single time. The clonotype was recovered from a human donor with non-small cell lung cancer. Material: lung tumor tissue. The rearrangement uses TRBV30 and TRBJ2-7, with D possibly TRBD1 on 6 matching bases. The CDR3, as DNA: TGTGCCTGGAGTGTACTACAGGGTTACGAGCAGTACTTC. It encodes CAWSVLQGYEQYF.